A single sample gave rise to the 9 T cell receptor beta chains below, sequenced in a study of T cell responses to AZD1222 COVID-19 vaccine. This table comes from immunoSEQ multiplex PCR, and its TCRdb copy is limited to in-frame clones, with some not included. The sample includes some 150,000 clones, roughly 88% of them seen just once. The sample in question was peripheral blood, obtained on day 0 of MenACWY control vaccination. The origin of the receptors is an adult in good health.

V is TRBV7-3 and J is TRBJ1-6, with 7 positions matching TRBD1. This CDR3 is built from 15 residues. Germline CDR1 reads SGHTA; CDR2 reads FQGTGA. With V trimmed by 5 bases and J by 7 bases, 8 bases remained unmatched. The chain's CDR3 is CASSPGGLGNSPLHF. The DNA for the CDR3 is TGTGCCAGCAGCCCAGGGGGATTAGGCAATTCACCCCTCCACTTT.

The chain combines TRBV7-9 with TRBJ2-1; TRBD1 matches at 7 bases. Unmatched junction bases numbered 17, after V lost 6 bases and J lost 9 bases. CDR1 is SEHNR and CDR2 is FQNEAQ in the germline V gene (reference sequence). This CDR3 comprises 16 residues. CDR3 sequence: CASRPPRGGSLREQFF. The CDR3 region has the DNA TGTGCCAGCAGACCCCCAAGAGGGGGCTCCCTTCGTGAGCAGTTCTTC.

The chain is built from TRBV27 and TRBJ2-7, with D possibly being TRBD2 (7 bases). Germline assignment: CDR1 MNHEY and CDR2 SMNVEV (reference sequence). Trimming removed 1 base at V and 2 bases at J, with 21 bases between. The CDR3 loop spans 18 amino acids. CDR3 in amino acids: CASSLFRGGSGRPYEQYF. In nucleotides, the CDR3 is TGTGCCAGCAGTTTATTTAGGGGGGGGTCAGGGCGTCCCTACGAGCAGTACTTC.

The V gene is TRBV4-1, the J gene TRBJ2-3; 7 nucleotides agree with TRBD1. CDR3 size: 15 residues. In germline, CDR1 is MGHRA, CDR2 YSYEKL. V dropped 1 base and J dropped 2; count of bases not matched to a gene: 3. CDR3 in DNA: TGCGCCAGCAGCCAAGGACAGGGTTTCACAGATACGCAGTATTTT. This gives the protein CASSQGQGFTDTQYF.

This CDR3 reads CAISAWGEQYF. CDR3 sequence (DNA): TGTGCCATCAGCGCCTGGGGGGAGCAGTACTTC. V usage is TRBV10-3 and J usage is TRBJ2-7, with D perhaps assigned TRBD1 or TRBD2 (5 bases each). V was shortened by 6 bases and J by 7 bases, with 10 bases between the two germline ends. The V gene's germline CDR1 is ENHRY and CDR2 SYGVKD. The CDR3 has 11 amino acids.

The rearrangement links TRBV11-2 to TRBJ2-7, with TRBD2 matching over 12 bases. Trimming removed 6 bases from V and 1 base from J; junction bases left unmatched: 7. There are 16 residues in the CDR3. Per germline, CDR1 SGHAT and CDR2 FQNNGV. CDR3 region: CASRGLAGSSSYEQYF. The CDR3 bases are TGTGCCAGCAGAGGACTAGCGGGGTCCTCGTCCTACGAGCAGTACTTC.

The chain is built from TRBV3-1 (or the pseudogene TRBV3-2) and TRBJ2-3, with D unclear. The V gene lost 8 bases and the J gene lost 3 bases, with 6 bases spanning the gap. In germline, CDR1 is LGHDT, CDR2 YNNKEL (reference sequence). The CDR3 extends over 11 amino acids. In nucleotides, the CDR3 is TGTGCCAGCTTAGGTACAGATACGCAGTATTTT. The encoded protein is CASLGTDTQYF.

This chain connects TRBV4-3 to TRBJ2-1, with D maybe TRBD2 (5 bases). This CDR3 region has 16 residues. The V end was cut by 0 bases, the J end by 5 bases, with 14 bases between. Looked up from germline, CDR1 is LGHNA and CDR2 is YSLEER. The CDR3 DNA reads TGCGCCAGCAGCCAAGAATATAGCGTAAGCAACAATGAGCAGTTCTTC. Translated: CASSQEYSVSNNEQFF.

The chain links TRBV18 to TRBJ2-6; 8 nucleotides agree with TRBD1. V lost 6 bases to trimming and J lost 2 bases; unmatched junction nucleotides: 3. CDR1 and CDR2 from the germline V gene are KGHSH and LQKENI. The CDR3 contains 15 residues. CDR3 coding DNA: TGTGCCAGCTCGCAGACAGGGGCTGGGGCCAACGTCCTGACTTTC. Its translation is CASSQTGAGANVLTF.